This T cell receptor beta chain was identified in a study of blood T cell repertoires in COVID-19. At the level of the study: The United States, Italy and Spain supplied acute and convalescent COVID-19 samples. In each case, the material was cDNA or gDNA derived from T cells, B-cell-depleted T cells, or PBMCs.

Per germline, CDR1 LNHDA and CDR2 SQIVND (reference sequence). This CDR3 is 18 amino acids long. Germline trimming cut 6 bases from V and 6 bases from J; bases unmatched to any gene: 16. Methods used by the authors: Scientists estimated how many nucleated cells there were by amplifying reference gene primers. Produced via immunoSEQ multiplex PCR; TCRdb's table is partial and in-frame only. D and trimming come from the DNA, and the V and J calls and clone size come from that table. The sample yields fewer than 75,000 clones, roughly nine tenths seen once. Sequenced sample: peripheral blood. The clonotype originates from a human donor in a cohort sampled during active COVID-19. The chain has TRBV19 and TRBJ2-7; 14 bases map to TRBD2. CDR3 nucleotides: TGTGCCAGTAGCCTGACAGGGCCGGGACTAGCGGGAGTGGTCGAGCAGTACTTC. This sequence encodes CASSLTGPGLAGVVEQYF.